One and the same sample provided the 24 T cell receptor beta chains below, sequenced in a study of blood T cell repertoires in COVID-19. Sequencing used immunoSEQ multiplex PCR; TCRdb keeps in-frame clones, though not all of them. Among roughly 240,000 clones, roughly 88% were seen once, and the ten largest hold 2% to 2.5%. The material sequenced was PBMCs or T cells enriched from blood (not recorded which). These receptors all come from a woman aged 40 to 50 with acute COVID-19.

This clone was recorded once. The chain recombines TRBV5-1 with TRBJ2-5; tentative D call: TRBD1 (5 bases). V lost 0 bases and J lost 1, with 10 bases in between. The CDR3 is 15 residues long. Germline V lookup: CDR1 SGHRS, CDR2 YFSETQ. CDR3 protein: CASSLVGAVQETQYF. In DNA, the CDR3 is TGCGCCAGCAGCTTGGTTGGGGCGGTCCAAGAGACCCAGTACTTC. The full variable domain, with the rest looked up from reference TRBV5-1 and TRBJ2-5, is KAGVTQTPRYLIKTRGQQVTLSCSPISGHRSVSWYQQTPGQGLQFLFEYFSETQRNKGNFPGRFSGRQFSNSRSEMNVSTLELGDSALYLCASSLVGAVQETQYFGPGTRLLVL.

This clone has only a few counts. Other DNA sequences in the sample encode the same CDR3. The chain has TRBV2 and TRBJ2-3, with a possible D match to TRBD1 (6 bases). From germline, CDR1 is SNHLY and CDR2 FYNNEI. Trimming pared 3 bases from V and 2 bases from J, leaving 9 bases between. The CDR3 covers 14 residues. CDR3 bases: TGTGCCAGCAGTGAGAACAGGGACACAGATACGCAGTATTTT. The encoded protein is CASSENRDTDTQYF.

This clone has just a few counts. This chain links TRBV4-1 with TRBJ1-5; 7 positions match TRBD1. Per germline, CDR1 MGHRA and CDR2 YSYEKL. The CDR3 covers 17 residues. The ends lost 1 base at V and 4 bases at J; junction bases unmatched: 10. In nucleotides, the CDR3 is TGCGCCAGCAGCCAAGGGCCAGCGACAGGGAAGAATCAGCCCCAGCATTTT. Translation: CASSQGPATGKNQPQHF.

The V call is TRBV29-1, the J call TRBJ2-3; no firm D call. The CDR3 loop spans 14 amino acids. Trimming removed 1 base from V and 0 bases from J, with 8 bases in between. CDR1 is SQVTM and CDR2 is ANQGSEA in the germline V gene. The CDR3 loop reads CSVEGARSTDTQYF. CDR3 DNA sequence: TGCAGCGTTGAAGGTGCGAGGAGCACAGATACGCAGTATTTT.

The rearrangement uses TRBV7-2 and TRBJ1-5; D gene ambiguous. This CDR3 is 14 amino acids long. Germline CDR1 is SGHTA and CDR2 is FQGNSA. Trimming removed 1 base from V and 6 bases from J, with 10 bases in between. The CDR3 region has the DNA TGTGCCAGCAGCTTAGTCGGGGTCGGTCAGCCCCAGCATTTT. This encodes CASSLVGVGQPQHF.

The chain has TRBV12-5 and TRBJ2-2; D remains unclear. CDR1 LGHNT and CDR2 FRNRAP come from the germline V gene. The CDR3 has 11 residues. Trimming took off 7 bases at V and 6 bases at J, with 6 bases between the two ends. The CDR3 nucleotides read TGTGCTAGTGATAAATCCGGGGAGCTGTTTTTT. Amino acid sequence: CASDKSGELFF. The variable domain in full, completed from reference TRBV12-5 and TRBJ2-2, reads DARVTQTPRHKVTEMGQEVTMRCQPILGHNTVFWYRQTMMQGLELLAYFRNRAPLDDSGMPKDRFSAEMPDATLATLKIQPSEPRDSAVYFCASDKSGELFFGEGSRLTVL.

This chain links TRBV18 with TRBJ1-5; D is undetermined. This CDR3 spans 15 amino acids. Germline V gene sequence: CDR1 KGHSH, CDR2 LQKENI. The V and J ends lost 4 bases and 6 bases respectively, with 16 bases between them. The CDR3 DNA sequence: TGTGCCAGCTCACTAAACCAAGGGAGGGCTCAGCCCCAGCATTTT. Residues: CASSLNQGRAQPQHF.

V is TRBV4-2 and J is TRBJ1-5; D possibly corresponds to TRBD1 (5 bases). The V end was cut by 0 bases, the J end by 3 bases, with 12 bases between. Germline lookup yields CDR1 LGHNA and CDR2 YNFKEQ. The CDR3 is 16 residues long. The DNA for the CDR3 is TGTGCCAGCAGCCAAGAGGGGGGAATTGACAATCAGCCCCAGCATTTT. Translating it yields CASSQEGGIDNQPQHF.

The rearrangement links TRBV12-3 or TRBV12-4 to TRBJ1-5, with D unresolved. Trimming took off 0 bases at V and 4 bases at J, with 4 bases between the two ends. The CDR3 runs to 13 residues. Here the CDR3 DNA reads TGTGCCAGCAGTTTAGCACTAAATCAGCCCCAGCATTTT. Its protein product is CASSLALNQPQHF.

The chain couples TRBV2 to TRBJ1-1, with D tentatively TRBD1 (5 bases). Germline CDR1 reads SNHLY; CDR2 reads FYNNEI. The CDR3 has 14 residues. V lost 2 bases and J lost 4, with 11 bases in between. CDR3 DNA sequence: TGTGCCAGCAGTGAACAGGGAATGAGCACTGAAGCTTTCTTT. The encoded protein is CASSEQGMSTEAFF.

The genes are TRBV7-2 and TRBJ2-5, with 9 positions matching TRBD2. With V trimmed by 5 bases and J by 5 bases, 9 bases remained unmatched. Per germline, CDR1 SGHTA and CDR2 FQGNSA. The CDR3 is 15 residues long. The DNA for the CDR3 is TGTGCCAGCAGCCCCAGCGGGGGGCGGTGGGAGACCCAGTACTTC. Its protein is CASSPSGGRWETQYF.

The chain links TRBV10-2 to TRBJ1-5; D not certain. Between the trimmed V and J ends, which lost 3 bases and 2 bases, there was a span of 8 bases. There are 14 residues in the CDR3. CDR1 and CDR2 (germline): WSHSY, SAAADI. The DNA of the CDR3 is TGCGCCAGCAGTGACAACACCGGCAATCAGCCCCAGCATTTT. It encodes CASSDNTGNQPQHF.

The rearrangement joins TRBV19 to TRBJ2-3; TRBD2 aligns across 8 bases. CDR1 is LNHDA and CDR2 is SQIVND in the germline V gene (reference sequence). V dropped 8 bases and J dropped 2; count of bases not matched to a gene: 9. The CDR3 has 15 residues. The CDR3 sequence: CASGLSGKVTDTQYF. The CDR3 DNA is TGTGCCAGTGGACTTAGCGGGAAGGTCACAGATACGCAGTATTTT.

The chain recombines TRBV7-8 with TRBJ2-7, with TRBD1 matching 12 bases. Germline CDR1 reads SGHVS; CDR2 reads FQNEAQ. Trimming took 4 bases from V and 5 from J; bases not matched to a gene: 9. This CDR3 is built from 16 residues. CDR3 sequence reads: CASSYGTGGAEDEQYF. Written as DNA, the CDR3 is TGTGCCAGCAGCTATGGGACAGGGGGCGCTGAGGACGAGCAGTACTTC.

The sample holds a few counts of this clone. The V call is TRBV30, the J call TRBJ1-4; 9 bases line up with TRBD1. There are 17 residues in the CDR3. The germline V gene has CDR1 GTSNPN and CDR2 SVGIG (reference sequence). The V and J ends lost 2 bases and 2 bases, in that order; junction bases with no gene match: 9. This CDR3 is CAWSRTGGARTNEKLFF. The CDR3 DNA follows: TGTGCCTGGAGTAGAACAGGGGGCGCGAGGACTAATGAAAAACTGTTTTTT.

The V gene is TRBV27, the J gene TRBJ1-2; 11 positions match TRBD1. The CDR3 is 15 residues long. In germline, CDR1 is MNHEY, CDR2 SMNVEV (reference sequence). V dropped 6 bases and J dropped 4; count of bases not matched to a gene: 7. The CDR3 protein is CASRRTGGETYGYTF. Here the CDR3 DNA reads TGTGCCAGCAGACGGACAGGGGGCGAAACCTATGGCTACACCTTC.

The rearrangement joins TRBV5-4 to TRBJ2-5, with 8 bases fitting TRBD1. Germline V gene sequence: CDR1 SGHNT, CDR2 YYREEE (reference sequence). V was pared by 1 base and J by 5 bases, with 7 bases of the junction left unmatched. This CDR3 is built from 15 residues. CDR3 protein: CASSLYQGARETQYF. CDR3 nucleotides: TGTGCCAGCAGCTTGTACCAGGGGGCTCGGGAGACCCAGTACTTC. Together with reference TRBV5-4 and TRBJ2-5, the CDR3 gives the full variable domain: ETGVTQSPTHLIKTRGQQVTLRCSSQSGHNTVSWYQQALGQGPQFIFQYYREEENGRGNFPPRFSGLQFPNYSSELNVNALELDDSALYLCASSLYQGARETQYFGPGTRLLVL.

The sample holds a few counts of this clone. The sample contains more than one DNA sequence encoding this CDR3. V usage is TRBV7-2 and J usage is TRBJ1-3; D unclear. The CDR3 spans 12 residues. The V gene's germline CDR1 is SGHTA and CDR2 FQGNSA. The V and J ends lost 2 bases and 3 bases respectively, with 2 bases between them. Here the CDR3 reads CASSLLGNTIYF. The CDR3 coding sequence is TGTGCCAGCAGCTTACTTGGAAACACCATATATTTT.

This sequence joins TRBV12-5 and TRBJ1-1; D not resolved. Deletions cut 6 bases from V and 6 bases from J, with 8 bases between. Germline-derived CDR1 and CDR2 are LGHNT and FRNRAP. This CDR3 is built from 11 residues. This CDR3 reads CASGLNAEAFF. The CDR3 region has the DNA TGTGCTAGTGGATTAAATGCTGAAGCTTTCTTT.

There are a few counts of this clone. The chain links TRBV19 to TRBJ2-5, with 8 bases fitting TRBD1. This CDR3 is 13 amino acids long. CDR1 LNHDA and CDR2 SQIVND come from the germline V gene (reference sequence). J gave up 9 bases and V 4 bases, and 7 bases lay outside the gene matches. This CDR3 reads CASSNRTGKAQYF. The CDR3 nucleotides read TGTGCCAGTAGTAACAGGACAGGGAAGGCCCAGTACTTC. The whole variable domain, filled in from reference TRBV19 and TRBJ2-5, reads DGGITQSPKYLFRKEGQNVTLSCEQNLNHDAMYWYRQDPGQGLRLIYYSQIVNDFQKGDIAEGYSVSREKKESFPLTVTSAQKNPTAFYLCASSNRTGKAQYFGPGTRLLVL.

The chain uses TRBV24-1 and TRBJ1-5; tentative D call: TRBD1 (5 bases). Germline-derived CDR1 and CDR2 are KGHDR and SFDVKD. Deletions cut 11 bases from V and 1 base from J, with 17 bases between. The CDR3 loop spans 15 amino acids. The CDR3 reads CAISSGGSSNQPQHF. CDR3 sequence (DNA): TGTGCCATATCCTCGGGGGGGTCGAGCAATCAGCCCCAGCATTTT.

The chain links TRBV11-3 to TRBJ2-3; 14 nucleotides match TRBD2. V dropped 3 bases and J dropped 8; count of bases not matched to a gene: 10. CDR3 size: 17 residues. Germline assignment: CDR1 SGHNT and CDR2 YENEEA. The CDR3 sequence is CASSFPTSGRGGGTQYF. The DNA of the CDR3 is TGTGCCAGCAGCTTCCCGACTAGCGGGAGGGGAGGGGGTACGCAGTATTTT.

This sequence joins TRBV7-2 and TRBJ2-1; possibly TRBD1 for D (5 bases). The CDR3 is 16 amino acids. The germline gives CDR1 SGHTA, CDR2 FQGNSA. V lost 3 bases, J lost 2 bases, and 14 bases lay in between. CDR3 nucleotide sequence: TGTGCCAGCAGCTTCTCAACAGGACGCACCTACAATGAGCAGTTCTTC. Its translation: CASSFSTGRTYNEQFF.

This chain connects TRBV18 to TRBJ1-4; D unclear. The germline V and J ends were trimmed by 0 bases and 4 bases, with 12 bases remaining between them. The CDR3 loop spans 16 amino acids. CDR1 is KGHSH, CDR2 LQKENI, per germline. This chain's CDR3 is CASSPPVGRNNEKLFF. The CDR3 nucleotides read TGTGCCAGCTCACCACCAGTTGGCAGAAATAATGAAAAACTGTTTTTT. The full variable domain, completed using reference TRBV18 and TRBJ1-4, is NAGVMQNPRHLVRRRGQEARLRCSPMKGHSHVYWYRQLPEEGLKFMVYLQKENIIDESGMPKERFSAEFPKEGPSILRIQQVVRGDSAAYFCASSPPVGRNNEKLFFGSGTQLSVL.